The rows below give T cell receptor beta chains drawn from one sample of a study of cytomegalovirus exposure and HLA in healthy donors. The assay was immunoSEQ multiplex PCR, and TCRdb's table has in-frame clones only and misses some. This table has 70,000 or so clones, 94% appearing once. The sequencing sample was made of PBMCs. These receptor sequences come from a young woman in good health and CMV-seronegative. The CDR3 runs from the conserved cysteine through the conserved F or W. A D gene is named only where the DNA matches it firmly. Size is omitted from some rows. Given values are once, few, many or a class for expanded clones.

v_call: TRBV28; clone_size: .; d_call: TRBD1; j_call: TRBJ2-6; cdr3_nt: TGTGCCAGCAATGGACAGGGGGCTACCGGGGCCAACGTCCTGACTTTC; cdr3_aa: CASNGQGATGANVLTF
v_call: TRBV7-2; clone_size: .; d_call: TRBD1; j_call: TRBJ2-1; cdr3_nt: TGTGCCAGCAGCTTAAACCCTCGTCGGGACAGGAGCTACAATGAGCAGTTCTTC; cdr3_aa: CASSLNPRRDRSYNEQFF
v_call: TRBV2; clone_size: .; d_call: TRBD1; j_call: TRBJ2-1; cdr3_nt: TGTGCCAGCAGTTTTCAGGGGGCCCCTAACAATGAGCAGTTCTTC; cdr3_aa: CASSFQGAPNNEQFF
v_call: TRBV6-1; clone_size: .; d_call: .; j_call: TRBJ2-7; cdr3_nt: TGTGCCAGCAACGTCCTGCTTGAGGGCTCCTACGAGCAGTACTTC; cdr3_aa: CASNVLLEGSYEQYF
v_call: TRBV15; clone_size: .; d_call: .; j_call: TRBJ2-7; cdr3_nt: TGTGCCACCAGCAGAGATCAGGGAGTCTCCCTGGGGAGGGAGCAGTACTTC; cdr3_aa: CATSRDQGVSLGREQYF
v_call: TRBV2; clone_size: .; d_call: .; j_call: TRBJ1-5; cdr3_nt: TGTGCCAGCAGTGAACAGTTTACCAATCAGCCCCAGCATTTT; cdr3_aa: CASSEQFTNQPQHF
v_call: TRBV19; clone_size: .; d_call: TRBD1; j_call: TRBJ2-7; cdr3_nt: TGTGCCAGTAGTTCGGGACAGGGCTACGAGCAGTACTTC; cdr3_aa: CASSSGQGYEQYF
v_call: TRBV27; clone_size: .; d_call: .; j_call: TRBJ1-3; cdr3_nt: TGTGCCAGCAGTTTCGACAGGTATAGCTCTGGAAACACCATATATTTT; cdr3_aa: CASSFDRYSSGNTIYF
v_call: TRBV11-2; clone_size: once; d_call: .; j_call: TRBJ2-7; cdr3_nt: TGTGCCAGCAGCCCCCGGGCGGGCTTCTCCTACGAGCAGTACTTC; cdr3_aa: CASSPRAGFSYEQYF
v_call: TRBV28; clone_size: .; d_call: .; j_call: TRBJ2-3; cdr3_nt: TGTGCCAGCAGGACGGGACTCCGCACAGATACGCAGTATTTT; cdr3_aa: CASRTGLRTDTQYF
v_call: TRBV6-1; clone_size: .; d_call: TRBD2; j_call: TRBJ2-2; cdr3_nt: TGTGCCAGCAGTGCAAGAGCGGGGATTAACACCGGGGAGCTGTTTTTT; cdr3_aa: CASSARAGINTGELFF
v_call: TRBV27; clone_size: .; d_call: .; j_call: TRBJ2-2; cdr3_nt: TGTGCCAGCAGTCCCTCGGTGAACACCGGGGAGCTGTTTTTT; cdr3_aa: CASSPSVNTGELFF
v_call: TRBV29-1; clone_size: .; d_call: TRBD1; j_call: TRBJ1-1; cdr3_nt: TGCAGCTCGCGAGGGGGCAGTAACACTGAAGCTTTCTTT; cdr3_aa: CSSRGGSNTEAFF
v_call: TRBV9; clone_size: .; d_call: TRBD1; j_call: TRBJ2-7; cdr3_nt: TGTGCCAGCAGCCAGGGACAGGGTACCGAGCAGTACTTC; cdr3_aa: CASSQGQGTEQYF
v_call: TRBV11-2; clone_size: .; d_call: TRBD2; j_call: TRBJ2-1; cdr3_nt: TGTGCCAGCAGCTCTCTAGCGGGGGGCCCCTACAATGAGCAGTTCTTC; cdr3_aa: CASSSLAGGPYNEQFF
v_call: TRBV5-6; clone_size: .; d_call: .; j_call: TRBJ1-4; cdr3_nt: TGTGCCAGCAGCTCCGACAGGTTTAATGAAAAACTGTTTTTT; cdr3_aa: CASSSDRFNEKLFF
v_call: TRBV6-5; clone_size: .; d_call: .; j_call: TRBJ1-1; cdr3_nt: TGTGCCAGCACCCAATGGTCGGACACTGAAGCTTTCTTT; cdr3_aa: CASTQWSDTEAFF
v_call: TRBV7-3; clone_size: .; d_call: TRBD2; j_call: TRBJ2-2; cdr3_nt: TGTGCCAGCAGCTTAGCGGGAGGAGACACCGGGGAGCTGTTTTTT; cdr3_aa: CASSLAGGDTGELFF
v_call: TRBV5-1; clone_size: .; d_call: TRBD1; j_call: TRBJ1-1; cdr3_nt: TGCGCCAGCAGCTTGGGACAGGGTGGAACTGAAGCTTTCTTT; cdr3_aa: CASSLGQGGTEAFF
v_call: TRBV6-1; clone_size: .; d_call: TRBD2; j_call: TRBJ2-5; cdr3_nt: TGTGCCTGCGATGCTAGCGGGGGGCGGGAGACCCAGTACTTC; cdr3_aa: CACDASGGRETQYF
v_call: TRBV7-9; clone_size: .; d_call: .; j_call: TRBJ1-1; cdr3_nt: TGTGCCAGCAGCTTAAAGGGGTTGGACACTGAAGCTTTCTTT; cdr3_aa: CASSLKGLDTEAFF
v_call: TRBV16; clone_size: .; d_call: TRBD2; j_call: TRBJ2-1; cdr3_nt: TGTGCCAGCAGCGTCTCGAGCGGGGGTGGCAATGAGCAGTTCTTC; cdr3_aa: CASSVSSGGGNEQFF
v_call: TRBV9; clone_size: .; d_call: TRBD1; j_call: TRBJ2-2; cdr3_nt: TGTGCCAGCAGCGTAGGGGACAGGGGCACCGGGGAGCTGTTTTTT; cdr3_aa: CASSVGDRGTGELFF
v_call: TRBV21-1; clone_size: .; d_call: .; j_call: TRBJ2-5; cdr3_nt: TGTGCCAGCAGCAAACAAAGGGGGCCTGAACAGGGTGGCCAGGAGACCCAGTACTTC; cdr3_aa: CASSKQRGPEQGGQETQYF
v_call: TRBV4-3; clone_size: few; d_call: TRBD1; j_call: TRBJ2-1; cdr3_nt: TGCGCCAGCAGCCAAGATTTTGGACAGGGTGTCGATGAGCAGTTCTTC; cdr3_aa: CASSQDFGQGVDEQFF
v_call: TRBV10-3; clone_size: .; d_call: .; j_call: TRBJ2-5; cdr3_nt: TGTGCCATCAGAGCCTTCCCGGACCCAAGGGGGGGAGAGACCCAGTACTTC; cdr3_aa: CAIRAFPDPRGGETQYF
v_call: TRBV7-3; clone_size: once; d_call: TRBD2; j_call: TRBJ2-1; cdr3_nt: TGTGCCAGCAGCCCGGGCGGGACTAGAAGTGAGCAGTTCTTC; cdr3_aa: CASSPGGTRSEQFF
v_call: TRBV29-1; clone_size: .; d_call: TRBD1; j_call: TRBJ1-1; cdr3_nt: TGCAGCGCCCACAGGGGGAAGAACACTGAAGCTTTCTTT; cdr3_aa: CSAHRGKNTEAFF
v_call: TRBV7-9; clone_size: .; d_call: .; j_call: TRBJ2-5; cdr3_nt: TGTGCCAGCAGCTTAGCAGAGGGAAAAGAGACCCAGTACTTC; cdr3_aa: CASSLAEGKETQYF
v_call: TRBV10-3; clone_size: .; d_call: .; j_call: TRBJ2-7; cdr3_nt: TGTGCCATCAGTGAGGGCAGCTCCTACGAGCAGTACTTC; cdr3_aa: CAISEGSSYEQYF
v_call: TRBV19; clone_size: few; d_call: TRBD2; j_call: TRBJ2-3; cdr3_nt: TGTGCCACCGGGACTAGCGGGACCACAGATACGCAGTATTTT; cdr3_aa: CATGTSGTTDTQYF
v_call: TRBV11-2; clone_size: .; d_call: TRBD1; j_call: TRBJ2-2; cdr3_nt: TGTGCCAGCAGCCCTCCGGGACAGGGGACGACCGGGGAGCTGTTTTTT; cdr3_aa: CASSPPGQGTTGELFF
v_call: TRBV10-2; clone_size: .; d_call: .; j_call: TRBJ1-2; cdr3_nt: TGCGCCAGCAGGGGTCAACTGTTCGGGACACAAGGGTACTATGGCTACACCTTC; cdr3_aa: CASRGQLFGTQGYYGYTF
v_call: TRBV7-9; clone_size: .; d_call: .; j_call: TRBJ2-7; cdr3_nt: TGTGCCAGCAGCCCGTCCCCCCTTGAGCAGTACTTC; cdr3_aa: CASSPSPLEQYF
v_call: TRBV9; clone_size: .; d_call: .; j_call: TRBJ2-3; cdr3_nt: TGTGCCAGCAGCGTAGCCGGAGGTCCAGATACGCAGTATTTT; cdr3_aa: CASSVAGGPDTQYF
v_call: TRBV9; clone_size: .; d_call: TRBD1; j_call: TRBJ2-7; cdr3_nt: TGTGCCAGCAGCGTAGCCGGACAGGGCCCCTACGAGCAGTACTTC; cdr3_aa: CASSVAGQGPYEQYF
v_call: TRBV9; clone_size: .; d_call: TRBD1; j_call: TRBJ1-1; cdr3_nt: TGTGCCAGCAGCGTAGGGGGACAGTTGAACACTGAAGCTTTCTTT; cdr3_aa: CASSVGGQLNTEAFF
v_call: TRBV5-4; clone_size: .; d_call: TRBD2; j_call: TRBJ2-1; cdr3_nt: TGTGCCAGCAGCTTGGCCGGACTAGCGGGAGACAATGAGCAGTTCTTC; cdr3_aa: CASSLAGLAGDNEQFF
v_call: TRBV13; clone_size: .; d_call: .; j_call: TRBJ2-7; cdr3_nt: TGTGCCAGCAGCCCCCCTCGGGACTACGAGCAGTACTTC; cdr3_aa: CASSPPRDYEQYF
v_call: TRBV10-3; clone_size: .; d_call: TRBD2; j_call: TRBJ2-7; cdr3_nt: TGTGCCATCAGTGGCGGTGCGGGAGAGACCTACGAGCAGTACTTC; cdr3_aa: CAISGGAGETYEQYF
v_call: TRBV5-6; clone_size: .; d_call: TRBD1; j_call: TRBJ1-6; cdr3_nt: TGTGCCAGCAGCGCCGGACAGGGGGTTTCAACCCTCCACTTT; cdr3_aa: CASSAGQGVSTLHF
v_call: TRBV28; clone_size: .; d_call: TRBD1; j_call: TRBJ1-1; cdr3_nt: TGTGCCAGCAGGGACGGGACAGGGAACACTGAAGCTTTCTTT; cdr3_aa: CASRDGTGNTEAFF
v_call: TRBV7-9; clone_size: .; d_call: .; j_call: TRBJ2-3; cdr3_nt: TGTGCCAGCAGCTTACTGGCGGGGTATACGCAGTATTTT; cdr3_aa: CASSLLAGYTQYF
v_call: TRBV7-9; clone_size: .; d_call: .; j_call: TRBJ1-3; cdr3_nt: TGTGCCAGCAGCTTAAGCGCAGACGGAAACACCATATATTTT; cdr3_aa: CASSLSADGNTIYF
v_call: TRBV9; clone_size: .; d_call: .; j_call: TRBJ2-2; cdr3_nt: TGTGCCAGCAGCGTCGAATCCGGGACTCGATCCGGGGAGCTGTTTTTT; cdr3_aa: CASSVESGTRSGELFF
v_call: TRBV7-8; clone_size: once; d_call: .; j_call: TRBJ2-3; cdr3_nt: TGTGCCAGCAGCCCCTCCCGGGATACGCAGTATTTT; cdr3_aa: CASSPSRDTQYF
v_call: TRBV15; clone_size: .; d_call: TRBD2; j_call: TRBJ2-5; cdr3_nt: TGTGCCACCAGCAGAGATCTGACTAGCGGGTACATTGAGACCCAGTACTTC; cdr3_aa: CATSRDLTSGYIETQYF
v_call: TRBV6-4; clone_size: .; d_call: TRBD1; j_call: TRBJ1-1; cdr3_nt: TGTGCCAGCAGTGACTCACCAGGGGGCGTTGGCACTGAAGCTTTCTTT; cdr3_aa: CASSDSPGGVGTEAFF
v_call: TRBV5-4; clone_size: once; d_call: TRBD1; j_call: TRBJ2-7; cdr3_nt: TGTGCCAGCAGCCGGGACAGACAAAACTACGAGCAGTACTTC; cdr3_aa: CASSRDRQNYEQYF
v_call: TRBV7-8; clone_size: .; d_call: .; j_call: TRBJ1-1; cdr3_nt: TGTGCCAGCAGCTTCGCCTATCGGGTTCACACTGAAGCTTTCTTT; cdr3_aa: CASSFAYRVHTEAFF